Listed below are T cell receptor beta chains from one sample, sequenced in a study of Graves' ophthalmopathy and Graves' hyperthyroidism. TCRdb re-analysed the multiplex PCR reads in MiXCR, keeping a single row per CDR3 protein. The profile shows more than 1,000,000 distinct CDR3 sequences, roughly two fifths of them singletons. The sample taken for sequencing was peripheral blood or thyroid tissue (not recorded which). These receptors were obtained from an adult man with Graves' hyperthyroidism. The CDR3 runs from the conserved cysteine through the conserved F or W. D genes are given only for firm matches. Rows give clone size only sometimes, using once, few, many, or a class for an expanded clone.

-,many,TRBJ2-7,TRBV9,TGTGCCAGCAGCCCACGGACGGGGGTGTCGGGCGAGCAGTACTTC,CASSPRTGVSGEQYF
-,many,TRBJ2-2,TRBV2,TGTGCCAGCAGTGGGATGCGGTCCCGGGCCGGGGAGCTGTTTTTT,CASSGMRSRAGELFF
-,once,TRBJ1-2,TRBV19,TGTGCCAGTAGTCGCTGGCCAAGTGATGGCTACACCTTC,CASSRWPSDGYTF
-,-,TRBJ2-2,TRBV7-9,TGTGCCAGCAGCCCATCCCGGCAGGTTCCTTCCACCGGGGAGCTGTTTTTT,CASSPSRQVPSTGELFF
-,few,TRBJ1-6,TRBV4-3,TGCGCCAGCAGCCAAGATGTAGATATGAGCTCCTATAATTCACCCCTCCACTTT,CASSQDVDMSSYNSPLHF
-,many,TRBJ2-7,TRBV7-9,TGTGCCAGCAGCTTAGGGGGCTTGTTCTACGAGCAGTACTTC,CASSLGGLFYEQYF
-,-,TRBJ2-7,TRBV6-1,TGTGCCAGCATCCCGGGGCAACTCGAGCAGTACTTC,CASIPGQLEQYF
TRBD2,-,TRBJ2-7,TRBV10-3,TGTGCCATCAGGCGGGGTAGCGGGAGCGAGCAGTACTTC,CAIRRGSGSEQYF
TRBD1,-,TRBJ2-2,TRBV12-3/TRBV12-4,TGTGCCAGCAGGTCGACCTTTGACAGGGTCGGCACCGAGGAGCTGTTTTTT,CASRSTFDRVGTEELFF
TRBD1,many,TRBJ2-7,TRBV20-1,TGCAGTGCTTGGACAGGGGGACACTACGAGCAGTACTTC,CSAWTGGHYEQYF
-,many,TRBJ1-4,TRBV7-6,TGTGCCAGCAGCCGCGTGAGGGGTCCGACTAATGAAAAACTGTTTTTT,CASSRVRGPTNEKLFF
-,many,TRBJ2-5,TRBV29-1,TGCAGCGTTGAAGGGTGGGCGTCGGGGCCTTTACGCGAGACCCAGTACTTC,CSVEGWASGPLRETQYF
-,many,TRBJ2-7,TRBV11-2,TGTGCCAGCAGCCTGGACATTCCGAGCTCCTACGAGCAGTACTTC,CASSLDIPSSYEQYF
-,few,TRBJ1-2,TRBV6-1,TGTGCCAGCAGTTACGGCGGACAGTACTCTGGCTACACCTTC,CASSYGGQYSGYTF
TRBD1,-,TRBJ1-1,TRBV15,TGTGCCACCAGCAGTCTTCGACAGGGGATGGACACTGAAGCTTTCTTT,CATSSLRQGMDTEAFF
TRBD1,many,TRBJ1-2,TRBV24-1,TGTGCCACCAGCGACCGGGACAGCAATGGCTACACCTTC,CATSDRDSNGYTF
TRBD1,many,TRBJ1-4,TRBV7-9,TGTGCCAGCAGCCAATCGACAGGGCTCAGCGGTGAAAAACTGTTTTTT,CASSQSTGLSGEKLFF
TRBD1,many,TRBJ1-2,TRBV11-2,TGTGCCAGCAGCCGGACAGGAGCGCGGGGCTACACCTTC,CASSRTGARGYTF
TRBD1,few,TRBJ2-7,TRBV4-3,TGCGCCAGCAGCCACGGACAGGGGCCCTCCTACGAGCAGTACTTC,CASSHGQGPSYEQYF
-,many,TRBJ1-3,TRBV25-1,TGTGCCAGCAGTGAAGGTGACGGTGATCGTCATTTT,CASSEGDGDRHF
-,-,TRBJ2-7,TRBV19,TGTGCCAGTAGACCTTCGGCAGGGAGCTACGAGCAGTACTTC,CASRPSAGSYEQYF
-,-,TRBJ2-5,TRBV18,TGTGCCAGCTCACTTAACACAAAAGAGACCCAGTACTTC,CASSLNTKETQYF
-,-,TRBJ2-7,TRBV25-1,TGTGCCAGCAGTGGACTAGAATACTACGAGCAGTACTTC,CASSGLEYYEQYF
TRBD1,many,TRBJ1-5,TRBV15,TGTGCCACCAGCCGGGGGGACAGCCTAAATCAGCCCCAGCATTTT,CATSRGDSLNQPQHF
-,-,TRBJ1-6,TRBV9,TGTGCCAGCAGCGTGGCTGGAAGGGGGAATTCACCCCTCCACTTT,CASSVAGRGNSPLHF
-,many,TRBJ1-5,TRBV15,TGTGCCACCAGCAGACGGAGGGAACAGCCCCAGCATTTT,CATSRRREQPQHF
-,once,TRBJ2-7,TRBV20-1,TGCAGTGCTACACACACCGGGACGGGTTACGAGCAGTACTTC,CSATHTGTGYEQYF
-,-,TRBJ2-7,TRBV6-5,TGTGCCAGCAGTTATGGGACTCAGCACTACGAGCAGTACTTC,CASSYGTQHYEQYF
-,-,TRBJ2-7,TRBV12-3/TRBV12-4,TGTGCCAGCACCGAACCCGGGGAGAGAGAGCAGTACTTC,CASTEPGEREQYF
-,few,TRBJ2-7,TRBV14,TGTGCCAGCAGCCAAGAGAGGCCCTACGAGCAGTACTTC,CASSQERPYEQYF
-,-,TRBJ1-6,TRBV30,TGTGCCTGGACTTCGCAGGGTAATTCACCCCTCCACTTT,CAWTSQGNSPLHF
TRBD1,many,TRBJ2-6,TRBV19,TGTGCCAGTAGTATTCGACCGATACCGGGACAGAGAGTCTCTGGGGCCAACGTCCTGACTTTC,CASSIRPIPGQRVSGANVLTF
-,-,TRBJ1-2,TRBV25-1,TGTGCCAGCAGAGCCAATAACTATGGCTACACCTTC,CASRANNYGYTF
TRBD1,-,TRBJ2-6,TRBV19,TGTGCCAGTAGTAGTCCCCCACAGGGGGACAACGTCCTGACTTTC,CASSSPPQGDNVLTF
TRBD1,-,TRBJ1-2,TRBV25-1,TGTGCCTGGATGACAGGGGCTAACTATGGCTACACCTTC,CAWMTGANYGYTF
TRBD1,few,TRBJ2-7,TRBV6-5,TGTGCCAGCAGTTACTATACAGGGGACGAGCAGTACTTC,CASSYYTGDEQYF
-,few,TRBJ1-2,TRBV29-1,TGCAGCGTAGTTGGAGCTAACTATGGCTACACCTTC,CSVVGANYGYTF
-,many,TRBJ2-7,TRBV20-1,TGCAGTGCCCCTTACGGCCATACAGGGATCTACGAGCAGTACTTC,CSAPYGHTGIYEQYF
-,many,TRBJ1-1,TRBV28,TGTGCCACCGACGACTCGAACACTGAAGCTTTCTTT,CATDDSNTEAFF
-,many,TRBJ2-7,TRBV7-2,TGTGCCAGCAGCTTAGGGGCGGGAAGCTCCTACGAGCAGTACTTC,CASSLGAGSSYEQYF
-,many,TRBJ2-7,TRBV5-1,TGCGCCAGCAGCTGGACAGATACCTACGAGCAGTACTTC,CASSWTDTYEQYF
TRBD1,-,TRBJ1-2,TRBV7-2,TGCGCCGGCAGCCAAGTTGAGGGGGCTATGGATGGCTACACCTTC,CAGSQVEGAMDGYTF
-,many,TRBJ1-1,TRBV7-9,TGTGCCAGCAGCGCCCAAACAGGGATTAAGAACACTGAAGCTTTCTTT,CASSAQTGIKNTEAFF
-,-,TRBJ2-2,TRBV9,TGTGCCAGCAGTCACCACGGGACCGGGGAGCTGTTTTTT,CASSHHGTGELFF
-,many,TRBJ1-5,TRBV5-5,TGTGCCAGCAGCTTGGTGGCAGGATTTAGCAATCAGCCCCAGCATTTT,CASSLVAGFSNQPQHF
-,-,TRBJ2-7,TRBV20-1,TGCAGTGCTAACCCCAACAGTGAAGAGCAGTACTTC,CSANPNSEEQYF
TRBD1,many,TRBJ1-1,TRBV20-1,TGCAGTGCCGAGACAGGGGAGGACACTGAAGCTTTCTTT,CSAETGEDTEAFF
-,-,TRBJ2-7,TRBV7-9,TGTGCCAGCAGCTCTAGTAACCGATACTACGAGCAGTACTTC,CASSSSNRYYEQYF
TRBD2,once,TRBJ2-1,TRBV7-8,TGTGCCAGCAGCTCACGTGGGCGGGAGTTACATGAGCAGTTCTTC,CASSSRGRELHEQFF
-,-,TRBJ2-7,TRBV25-1,TGTGCCAGCAGCCGATTCGGAACAGGGACAAACCCTTTCTACGAGCAGTACTTC,CASSRFGTGTNPFYEQYF
-,-,TRBJ1-5,TRBV19,TGTGCCTGGAGTGTGTCTAGGGATGGGGTCAATCAGCCCCAGCATTTT,CAWSVSRDGVNQPQHF
-,once,TRBJ2-5,TRBV2,TGTGCCTGCAGTGCGGGGACAGTGGCCGAGACCCAGTACTTC,CACSAGTVAETQYF
-,many,TRBJ2-5,TRBV12-3/TRBV12-4,TGTGCCAGCACAGGGTGGGACAACCAAGAGACCCAGTACTTC,CASTGWDNQETQYF